What follows is one T cell receptor (beta chain) and its context. This clone was found a few times. This receptor's antigen is unknown. There are no base qualities to consult, and no much larger clone falls within one base. This sample stems from a study of blood T cell repertoires in COVID-19 (dated by TCRdb to between 2020 and 2021). Background for the entire study: Samples from collaborators originated in the United States, Italy and Spain and spanned both the acute and convalescent phases of COVID-19. The material from the prospective study consisted of cDNA or gDNA derived from T cells, B-cell-depleted T cells, or PBMCs. Deeply sampled blood TCRbeta repertoires from subjects exposed to, actively infected with, or recovered from COVID-19 were included in the dataset. The repertoires were released in a freely available public database meant as a resource for research on the immune response to SARS-CoV-2. Samples were obtained from the ongoing ImmuneRACE study (first 160 participants) and from over 1,000 subjects provided by 6 global collaborators. The sample metadata nearly always contained a de-identified subject ID, COVID-19 status, age in years and sex. Where available, HLA class I and class II types were obtained from metadata supplied by the sample provider rather than from assay-based typing. The research as a whole found: How much clinical and demographic metadata was included differed by source and by participant, and the metadata was provided uncurated.

V is clipped by 4 bases and J by 1 base, and the sequence between their germline boundaries is 7 bases long. The germline V gene encodes CDR1 SQVTM and CDR2 ANQGSEA. The CDR3, from cysteine to phenylalanine, totals 13 residues. Only the CDR3 region is kept as DNA, spanning 39 bases read in frame from base 1. At one collaborating source in Seattle, patients were enrolled during active infection and were followed longitudinally through the course of disease. Whole blood was collected in K2EDTA tubes by collaborating institutions according to the institutions' own protocols. For TCRbeta analysis, collaborators shipped samples as frozen whole blood, isolated PBMCs, or DNA extracted from either of those sample types. TCRbeta CDR3 regions were amplified from genomic DNA by means of the immunoSEQ Assay, a bias-controlled multiplex PCR. Turning to the authors' computational methods: The number of nucleated cells in each sample was estimated by amplification of reference gene primers within the assay. Sequence reads were collapsed and filtered to measure the absolute abundance of every unique TCRbeta CDR3 rearrangement. For each sample, productive Simpson clonality was calculated by taking the square root of Simpson's diversity index across productive rearrangements. The table comes from immuneACCESS by way of TCRdb, which keeps in-frame sequences with V and J called. Part of the clones is missing from these tables; in studies checked, under half for an unresolved V gene and the rest for unknown reasons. Clonal size and the V and J genes are those of that table, whereas D and trimming came from the DNA. The sample table records approximately 250,000 clones; almost 85% of these occur just once. Jointly, the top ten make up 5.1% of the sample.

Recombination linked TRBV29-1 to TRBJ2-2; a tentative D match to TRBD1 spans 6 bases. The TCR comes from a man aged 50-60 years with COVID-19, enrolled during active disease. What was sequenced was peripheral blood. The DNA reads as follows: TGCAGCGTTGGACAGGAGAACACCGGGGAGCTGTTTTTT. Its protein is CSVGQENTGELFF.